Included here is one TCR beta chain sequence, with context. Its antigen is still unknown. As the sequencing template, cDNA was produced by extracting RNA and reverse transcribing it. Libraries were prepared by immunoSEQ multiplex PCR; TCRdb keeps only in-frame clonotypes and omits some of them. The top ten hold approximately 4.8% of the sample, which has roughly 150,000 clones, about 60% seen once. The data stem from a study of CD8+ T cells in alopecia areata. Whole-study results and caveats: Especially in alopecia totalis/universalis, lesional scalp showed greater clonality than normal scalp did. Clarity of TCR sharing across patients fell short of that in mice, possibly HLA-related.

CDR1 MNHEY and CDR2 SVGAGI come from the germline V gene. Trimming left V 5 bases short and J 5 bases short, with 12 bases between. The CDR3 consists of 13 residues. Material for sequencing was CD4+ T cells sorted from blood. The gene calls are TRBV6-5 and TRBJ2-5; tentative D call: TRBD2 (6 bases). This sequence was found in a human donor in good health. CDR3 residues: CASSPRLAETQYF. The CDR3 DNA is TGTGCCAGCAGTCCCCGTCTAGCGGAGACCCAGTACTTC.